This T cell receptor (beta chain) was captured by sequencing in a study of blood T cell repertoires in COVID-19. Here immunoSEQ multiplex PCR was the method, and the copy in TCRdb shows in-frame clones only, minus some. Among over 200,000 clones listed, about 88% were seen once. The CDR3 length is 14 residues. From germline, CDR1 is MDHEN and CDR2 SYDVKM. V was pared by 6 bases and J by 2 bases, with 2 bases of the junction left unmatched. This chain connects TRBV28 to TRBJ1-5, with 9 bases fitting TRBD1. Sequenced sample: peripheral blood. The source is a man in his forties with active or convalescent COVID-19. This CDR3 reads CASSNRGRNQPQHF. In DNA, the CDR3 is TGTGCCAGCAGCAACAGGGGGCGCAATCAGCCCCAGCATTTT.